The source of this T cell receptor (beta chain) is a study of cytotoxic CD8 clonotypes in ibrutinib-treated CLL. Study context: Among the patients, 11 presented as relapsed/refractory and about 14 as treatment-naive; about 17 showed unmutated IGHV.

The table lists this clone with a few counts. Trimming took off 1 base at V and 4 bases at J, with 4 bases between the two ends. Per the germline V gene, CDR1 is LGHNT and CDR2 is FRNRAP. The CDR3 totals 12 residues. Sequencing was performed with immunoSEQ multiplex PCR; in TCRdb, only in-frame clones are kept and a portion is missing. The sample carries 300,000 or so clones, about 64% recorded once. The rearrangement uses TRBV12-5 and TRBJ1-1, with no clear D. This clonotype originated in a human donor with chronic lymphocytic leukemia. The sequencing here drew on PBMCs, taken after 36 months of ibrutinib treatment. CDR3 in amino acids: CASGLGGTEAFF. CDR3 in DNA: TGTGCTAGTGGTTTGGGAGGCACTGAAGCTTTCTTT.